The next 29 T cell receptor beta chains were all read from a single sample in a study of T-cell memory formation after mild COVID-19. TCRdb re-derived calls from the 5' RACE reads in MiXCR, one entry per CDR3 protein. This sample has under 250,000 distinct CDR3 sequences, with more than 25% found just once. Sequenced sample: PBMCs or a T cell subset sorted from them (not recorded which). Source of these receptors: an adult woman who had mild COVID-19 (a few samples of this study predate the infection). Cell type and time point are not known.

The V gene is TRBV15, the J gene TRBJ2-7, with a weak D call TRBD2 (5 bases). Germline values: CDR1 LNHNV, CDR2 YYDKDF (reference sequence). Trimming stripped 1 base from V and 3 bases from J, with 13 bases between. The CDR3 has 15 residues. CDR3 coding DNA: TGTGCCACCAGCAGAGCGTCCGGGGAAGGCTACGAGCAGTACTTC. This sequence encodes CATSRASGEGYEQYF.

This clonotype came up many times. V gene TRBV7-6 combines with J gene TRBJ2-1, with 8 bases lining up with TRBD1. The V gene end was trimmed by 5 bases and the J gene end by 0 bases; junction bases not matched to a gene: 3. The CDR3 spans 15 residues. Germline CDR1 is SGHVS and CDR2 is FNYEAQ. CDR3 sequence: CASSVGQVSYNEQFF. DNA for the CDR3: TGTGCCAGCAGCGTGGGACAGGTCTCCTACAATGAGCAGTTCTTC.

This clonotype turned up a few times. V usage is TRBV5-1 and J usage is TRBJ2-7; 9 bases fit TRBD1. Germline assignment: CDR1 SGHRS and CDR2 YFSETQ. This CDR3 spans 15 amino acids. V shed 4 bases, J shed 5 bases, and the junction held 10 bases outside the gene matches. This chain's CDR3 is CASSIPGTGRNEQYF. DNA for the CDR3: TGCGCCAGCAGCATTCCCGGGACAGGGAGGAACGAGCAGTACTTC.

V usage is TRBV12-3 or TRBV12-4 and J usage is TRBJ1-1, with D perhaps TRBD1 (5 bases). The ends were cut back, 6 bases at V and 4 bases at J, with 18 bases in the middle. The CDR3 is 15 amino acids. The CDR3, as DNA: TGTGCCAGCAGCTCTCAAGGGCAGGGCGTCACTGAAGCTTTCTTT. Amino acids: CASSSQGQGVTEAFF.

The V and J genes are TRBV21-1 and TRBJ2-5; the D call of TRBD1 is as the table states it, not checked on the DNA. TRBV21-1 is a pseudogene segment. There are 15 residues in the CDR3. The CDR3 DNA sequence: TGTGCCAGCAGCATAAACAGGGAGCAACAAGAGACCCAGTACTTC. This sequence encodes CASSINREQQETQYF.

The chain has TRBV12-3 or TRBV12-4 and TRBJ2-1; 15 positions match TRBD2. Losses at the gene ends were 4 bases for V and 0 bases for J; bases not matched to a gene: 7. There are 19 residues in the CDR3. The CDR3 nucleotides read TGTGCCAGCAGTTCTGGACTAGCGGGAGGGCGGAGCTCCTACAATGAGCAGTTCTTC. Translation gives CASSSGLAGGRSSYNEQFF.

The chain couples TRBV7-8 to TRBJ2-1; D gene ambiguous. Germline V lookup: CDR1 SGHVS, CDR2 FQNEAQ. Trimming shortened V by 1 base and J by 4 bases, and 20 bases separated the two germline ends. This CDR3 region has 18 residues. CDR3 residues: CASSLEVVGHLNYNEQFF. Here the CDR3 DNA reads TGTGCCAGCAGCTTAGAGGTAGTAGGCCACCTGAATTACAATGAGCAGTTCTTC.

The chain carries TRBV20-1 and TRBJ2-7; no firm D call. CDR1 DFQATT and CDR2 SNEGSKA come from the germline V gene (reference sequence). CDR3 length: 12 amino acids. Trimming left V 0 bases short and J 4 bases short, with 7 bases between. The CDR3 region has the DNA TGCAGTGCTAGAGAGGCAGAATACGAGCAGTACTTC. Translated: CSAREAEYEQYF.

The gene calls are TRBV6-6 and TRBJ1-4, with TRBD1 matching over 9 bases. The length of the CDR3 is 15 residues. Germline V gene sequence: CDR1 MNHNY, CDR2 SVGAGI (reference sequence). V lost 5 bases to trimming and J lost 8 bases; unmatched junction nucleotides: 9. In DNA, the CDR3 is TGTGCCAGCAGTACAAACAGGGGGCCTTGGGAAAAACTGTTTTTT. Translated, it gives CASSTNRGPWEKLFF.

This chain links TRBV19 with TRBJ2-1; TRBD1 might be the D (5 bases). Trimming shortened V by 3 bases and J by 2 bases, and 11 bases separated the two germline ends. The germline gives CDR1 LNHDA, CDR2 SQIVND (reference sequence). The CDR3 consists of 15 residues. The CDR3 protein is CASSMIGRAYNEQFF. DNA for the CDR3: TGTGCCAGTAGTATGATCGGCAGGGCCTACAATGAGCAGTTCTTC. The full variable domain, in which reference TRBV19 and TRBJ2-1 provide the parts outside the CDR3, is DGGITQSPKYLFRKEGQNVTLSCEQNLNHDAMYWYRQDPGQGLRLIYYSQIVNDFQKGDIAEGYSVSREKKESFPLTVTSAQKNPTAFYLCASSMIGRAYNEQFFGPGTRLTVL.

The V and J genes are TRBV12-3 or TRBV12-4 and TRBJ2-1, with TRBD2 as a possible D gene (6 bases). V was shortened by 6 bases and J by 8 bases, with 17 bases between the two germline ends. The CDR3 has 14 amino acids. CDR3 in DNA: TGTGCCAGCAGCCTCTCGGGAGTAGGCCATGAGCAGTTCTTC. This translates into CASSLSGVGHEQFF.

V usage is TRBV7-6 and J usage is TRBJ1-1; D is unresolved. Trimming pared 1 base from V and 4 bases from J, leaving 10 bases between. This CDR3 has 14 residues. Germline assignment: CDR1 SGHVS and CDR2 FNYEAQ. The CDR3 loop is CASSLVGVGTEAFF. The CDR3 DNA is TGTGCCAGCAGCTTAGTGGGCGTCGGCACTGAAGCTTTCTTT. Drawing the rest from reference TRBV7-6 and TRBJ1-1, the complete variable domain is GAGVSQSPRYKVTKRGQDVALRCDPISGHVSLYWYRQALGQGPEFLTYFNYEAQQDKSGLPNDRFSAERPEGSISTLTIQRTEQRDSAMYRCASSLVGVGTEAFFGQGTRLTVV.

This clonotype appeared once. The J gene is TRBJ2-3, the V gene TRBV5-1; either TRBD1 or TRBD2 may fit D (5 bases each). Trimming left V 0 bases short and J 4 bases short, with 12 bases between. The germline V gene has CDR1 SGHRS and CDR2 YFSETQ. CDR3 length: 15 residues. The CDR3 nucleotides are TGCGCCAGCAGCTTGGAAGGCAGGGAGTCAGATACGCAGTATTTT. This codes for CASSLEGRESDTQYF.

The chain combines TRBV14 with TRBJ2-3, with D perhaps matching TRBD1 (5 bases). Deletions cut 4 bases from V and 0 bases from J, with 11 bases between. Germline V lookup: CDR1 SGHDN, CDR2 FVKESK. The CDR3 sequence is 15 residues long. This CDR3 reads CASSRGEWSTDTQYF. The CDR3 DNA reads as TGTGCCAGCAGCCGGGGCGAGTGGAGCACAGATACGCAGTATTTT.

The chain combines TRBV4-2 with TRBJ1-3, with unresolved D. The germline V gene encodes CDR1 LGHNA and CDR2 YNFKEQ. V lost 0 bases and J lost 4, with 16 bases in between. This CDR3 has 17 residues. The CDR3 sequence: CASSQDDPTAWGNTIYF. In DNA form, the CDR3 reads TGTGCCAGCAGCCAAGATGACCCAACGGCCTGGGGAAACACCATATATTTT.

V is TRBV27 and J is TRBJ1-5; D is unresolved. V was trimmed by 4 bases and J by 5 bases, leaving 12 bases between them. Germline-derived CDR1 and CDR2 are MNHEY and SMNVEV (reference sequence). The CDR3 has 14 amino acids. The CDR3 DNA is TGTGCCAGCAGTTCGGACCTTGCCCATCAGCCCCAGCATTTT. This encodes CASSSDLAHQPQHF.

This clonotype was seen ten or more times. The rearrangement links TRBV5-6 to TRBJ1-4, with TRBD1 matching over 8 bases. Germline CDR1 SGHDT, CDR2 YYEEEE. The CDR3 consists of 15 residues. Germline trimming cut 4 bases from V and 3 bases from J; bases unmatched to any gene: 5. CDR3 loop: CASSRQGTANEKLFF. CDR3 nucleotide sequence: TGTGCCAGCAGCAGACAGGGGACTGCTAATGAAAAACTGTTTTTT.

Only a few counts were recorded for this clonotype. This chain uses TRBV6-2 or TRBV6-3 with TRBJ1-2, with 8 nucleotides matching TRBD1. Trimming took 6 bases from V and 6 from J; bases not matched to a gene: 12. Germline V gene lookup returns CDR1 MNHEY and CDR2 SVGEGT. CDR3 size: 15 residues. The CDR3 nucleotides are TGTGCCAGCAGCATGACAGGGGAGTATTGGGATGGCTACACCTTC. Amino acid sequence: CASSMTGEYWDGYTF.

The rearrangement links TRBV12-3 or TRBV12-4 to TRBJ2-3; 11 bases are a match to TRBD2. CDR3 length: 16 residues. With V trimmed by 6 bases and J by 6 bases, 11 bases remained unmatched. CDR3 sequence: CASSPTSGVKRDTQYF. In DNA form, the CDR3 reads TGTGCCAGCAGCCCGACTAGCGGGGTCAAACGGGATACGCAGTATTTT.

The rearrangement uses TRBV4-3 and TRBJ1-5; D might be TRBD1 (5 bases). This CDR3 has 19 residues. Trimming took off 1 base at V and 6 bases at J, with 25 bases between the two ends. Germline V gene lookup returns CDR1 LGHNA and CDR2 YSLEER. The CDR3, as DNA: TGCGCCAGCAGCCAAGGGTCCCCTTCGAACACCTGGGGGGTTCAGCCCCAGCATTTT. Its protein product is CASSQGSPSNTWGVQPQHF.

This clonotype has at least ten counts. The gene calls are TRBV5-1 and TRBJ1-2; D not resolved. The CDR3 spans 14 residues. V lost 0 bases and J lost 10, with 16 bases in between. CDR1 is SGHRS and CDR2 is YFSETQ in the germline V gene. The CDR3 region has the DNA TGCGCCAGCAGCTTGGTGGCTGGAACCTCTCTCTACACCTTC. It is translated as CASSLVAGTSLYTF.

The CDR3 region has the DNA TGTGCCAGCAGTTTTTCTGGCAGAACTGAAGCTTTCTTT. Its protein is CASSFSGRTEAFF. The chain links TRBV12-3 or TRBV12-4 to TRBJ1-1; D not resolved. This CDR3 comprises 13 residues. V was shortened by 3 bases and J by 5 bases, with 10 bases between the two germline ends.

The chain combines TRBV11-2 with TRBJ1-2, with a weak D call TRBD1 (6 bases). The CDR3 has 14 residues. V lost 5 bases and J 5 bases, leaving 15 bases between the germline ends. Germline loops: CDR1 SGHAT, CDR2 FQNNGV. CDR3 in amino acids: CASSARGRDYGYTF. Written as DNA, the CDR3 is TGTGCCAGCAGCGCCAGGGGCAGAGATTATGGCTACACCTTC.

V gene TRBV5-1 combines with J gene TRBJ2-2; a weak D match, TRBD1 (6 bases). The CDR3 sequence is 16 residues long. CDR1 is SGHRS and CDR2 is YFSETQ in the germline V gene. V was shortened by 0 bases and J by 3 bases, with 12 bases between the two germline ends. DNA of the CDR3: TGCGCCAGCAGCTTGGTTACAGGGAGCGACACCGGGGAGCTGTTTTTT. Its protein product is CASSLVTGSDTGELFF.

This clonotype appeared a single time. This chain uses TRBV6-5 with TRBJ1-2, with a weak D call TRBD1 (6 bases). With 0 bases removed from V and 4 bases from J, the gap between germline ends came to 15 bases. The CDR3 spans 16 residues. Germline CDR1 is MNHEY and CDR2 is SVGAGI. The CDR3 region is CASSYSNRGGGYGYTF. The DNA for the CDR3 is TGTGCCAGCAGTTACTCGAATAGGGGGGGCGGCTATGGCTACACCTTC.

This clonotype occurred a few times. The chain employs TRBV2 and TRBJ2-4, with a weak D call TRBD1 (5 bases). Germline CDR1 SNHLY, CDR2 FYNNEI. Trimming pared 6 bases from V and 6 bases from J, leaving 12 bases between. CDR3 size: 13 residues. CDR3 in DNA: TGTGCCAGCAGGCGGCAGGGCCCAAACATTCAGTACTTC. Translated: CASRRQGPNIQYF.

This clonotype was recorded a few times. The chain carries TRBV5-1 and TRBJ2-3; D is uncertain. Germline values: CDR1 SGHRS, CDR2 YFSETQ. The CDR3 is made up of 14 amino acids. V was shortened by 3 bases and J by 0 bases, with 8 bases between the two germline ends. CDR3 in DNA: TGCGCCAGCAGCTCCTCTTTTAGCACAGATACGCAGTATTTT. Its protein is CASSSSFSTDTQYF.

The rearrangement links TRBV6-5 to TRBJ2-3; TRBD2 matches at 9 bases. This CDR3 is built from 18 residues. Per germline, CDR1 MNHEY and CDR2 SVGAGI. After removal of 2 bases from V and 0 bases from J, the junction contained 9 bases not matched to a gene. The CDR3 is CASSYGAGGLVSTDTQYF. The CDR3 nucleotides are TGTGCCAGCAGTTACGGCGCGGGAGGGCTAGTTAGCACAGATACGCAGTATTTT.

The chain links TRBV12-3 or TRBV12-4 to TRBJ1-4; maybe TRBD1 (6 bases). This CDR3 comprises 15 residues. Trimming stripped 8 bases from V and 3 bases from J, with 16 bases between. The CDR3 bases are TGTGCCAGCGGGGCCAACAGGGTCCCTAATGAAAAACTGTTTTTT. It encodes CASGANRVPNEKLFF.